Listed below are T cell receptor beta chains from one sample, sequenced in a study of prognosis after radiotherapy for stage I lung cancer. Using its own MiXCR run on the multiplex PCR reads, TCRdb lists one record per CDR3 protein. The sample shows tens of thousands of distinct CDR3 sequences, around 40% of them seen only once. The source material was PBMCs, sampled before or after stereotactic body radiation therapy (not recorded which). Receptor source: a donor older than 45 with non-small cell lung cancer. The CDR3 runs from the conserved cysteine through the conserved F or W. A D gene is named only where the DNA matches it firmly. Size is omitted from some rows. Given values are once, few, many or a class for expanded clones.

TRBJ2-3	many	.	TRBV11-3	CASSQGFVWTDTQYF	TGTGCCAGCAGCCAAGGGTTTGTGTGGACAGATACGCAGTATTTT
TRBJ2-5	few	.	TRBV12-3/TRBV12-4	CASSLSAGAETQYF	TGTGCCAGCAGTTTATCGGCAGGGGCGGAGACCCAGTACTTC
TRBJ2-7	many	.	TRBV2	CASSEKNYEQYF	TGTGCCAGCAGCGAAAAAAACTACGAGCAGTACTTC
TRBJ2-3	.	.	TRBV6-5	CASSYKPRGRGADTQYF	TGTGCCAGCAGTTACAAGCCCCGGGGGCGGGGTGCAGATACGCAGTATTTT
TRBJ2-5	few	.	TRBV30	CAWSVRWAGRRETQYF	TGTGCCTGGAGTGTACGGTGGGCGGGGCGTCGGGAGACCCAGTACTTC
TRBJ2-7	few	.	TRBV6-1	CASSPPGNKQYF	TGTGCCAGCAGCCCCCCAGGAAATAAGCAGTACTTC
TRBJ1-1	once	.	TRBV20-1	CSAMGGIGDTEAFF	TGCAGTGCTATGGGAGGTATCGGGGACACTGAAGCTTTCTTT
TRBJ2-2	.	.	TRBV9	CASSVAGTGELFF	TGTGCCAGCAGCGTAGCGGGAACCGGGGAGCTGTTTTTT
TRBJ1-1	many	.	TRBV2	CASRGEYTEAFF	TGTGCCAGCAGGGGTGAGTACACTGAAGCTTTCTTT
TRBJ2-7	many	.	TRBV5-5	CASSPYMGSYEQYF	TGTGCCAGCAGCCCTTACATGGGCTCCTACGAGCAGTACTTC
TRBJ1-1	many	.	TRBV5-1	CASSLGATATEAFF	TGCGCCAGCAGCTTGGGAGCAACAGCCACTGAAGCTTTCTTT
TRBJ2-1	.	.	TRBV6-5	CASSSPHRNYNKQFF	TGTGCCAGCAGTTCGCCCCATCGGAACTACAATAAGCAGTTCTTC
TRBJ2-3	many	TRBD2	TRBV20-1	CSASQALAGGTDTQYF	TGCAGTGCTTCCCAAGCCCTAGCGGGGGGCACAGATACGCAGTATTTT
TRBJ1-1	many	TRBD1	TRBV2	CASSTTGDAAFF	TGTGCCAGCAGTACTACAGGGGACGCAGCTTTCTTT
TRBJ1-1	many	.	TRBV12-3/TRBV12-4	CASTTSRHGGTEAFF	TGTGCCAGCACCACCTCAAGACACGGCGGCACTGAAGCTTTCTTT
TRBJ2-1	many	TRBD1	TRBV7-3	CASSSRGQGDEQFF	TGTGCCAGCAGCTCTAGGGGACAGGGAGATGAGCAGTTCTTC
TRBJ2-7	many	.	TRBV5-6	CASSRRQIPYEQYF	TGTGCCAGCAGCCGACGACAGATCCCCTACGAGCAGTACTTC
TRBJ2-3	many	.	TRBV3-1	CASSPHPDTQYF	TGTGCCAGCAGCCCCCATCCAGATACGCAGTATTTT
TRBJ1-2	many	TRBD1	TRBV10-3	CAISVRQGDGYTF	TGTGCCATCAGTGTCCGACAGGGGGATGGCTACACCTTC
TRBJ2-3	many	.	TRBV20-1	CSATHPSADTQYF	TGCAGTGCCACTCACCCGTCCGCTGATACGCAGTATTTT
TRBJ1-2	.	.	TRBV7-2	CASSLGPNLNYGYTF	TGTGCCAGCAGCCTTGGCCCAAACCTAAACTATGGCTACACCTTC
TRBJ2-1	.	.	TRBV30	CAWTGALGQPYNEQFF	TGTGCCTGGACTGGGGCTTTGGGACAACCGTACAATGAGCAGTTCTTC
TRBJ2-1	many	.	TRBV5-1	CASSLGAASSYNEQFF	TGCGCCAGCAGCTTGGGAGCTGCGAGCTCCTACAATGAGCAGTTCTTC
TRBJ1-1	many	.	TRBV5-1	CASSLDSQEFYTEAFF	TGCGCCAGCAGCTTGGACTCTCAAGAGTTTTACACTGAAGCTTTCTTT
TRBJ2-7	many	.	TRBV6-2/TRBV6-3	CASSHRRYEQYF	TGTGCCAGCAGCCACCGCCGTTACGAGCAGTACTTC
TRBJ2-7	.	.	TRBV2	CASSESSTRGYF	TGTGCCAGCAGTGAATCCAGTACTCGGGGGTACTTC
TRBJ2-7	many	TRBD2	TRBV13	CASSSSIAGSYEQYF	TGTGCCAGCAGCTCCTCGATAGCGGGGTCCTACGAGCAGTACTTC
TRBJ1-6	.	.	TRBV28	CASIRSGGLNSPLHF	TGTGCCAGCATCCGGTCGGGGGGCCTTAATTCACCCCTCCACTTT
TRBJ2-3	many	TRBD2	TRBV7-9	CASSLRAGTMDPDTQYF	TGTGCCAGCAGCCTTAGGGCCGGGACTATGGACCCAGATACGCAGTATTTT
TRBJ2-3	.	TRBD1	TRBV6-2/TRBV6-3	CASSYLLDRVADTQYF	TGTGCCAGCAGTTACCTCCTGGACAGGGTCGCAGATACGCAGTATTTT
TRBJ2-2	once	.	TRBV10-3	CAISEGGPSNTGELFF	TGTGCCATCAGTGAGGGGGGACCTTCGAACACCGGGGAGCTGTTTTTT